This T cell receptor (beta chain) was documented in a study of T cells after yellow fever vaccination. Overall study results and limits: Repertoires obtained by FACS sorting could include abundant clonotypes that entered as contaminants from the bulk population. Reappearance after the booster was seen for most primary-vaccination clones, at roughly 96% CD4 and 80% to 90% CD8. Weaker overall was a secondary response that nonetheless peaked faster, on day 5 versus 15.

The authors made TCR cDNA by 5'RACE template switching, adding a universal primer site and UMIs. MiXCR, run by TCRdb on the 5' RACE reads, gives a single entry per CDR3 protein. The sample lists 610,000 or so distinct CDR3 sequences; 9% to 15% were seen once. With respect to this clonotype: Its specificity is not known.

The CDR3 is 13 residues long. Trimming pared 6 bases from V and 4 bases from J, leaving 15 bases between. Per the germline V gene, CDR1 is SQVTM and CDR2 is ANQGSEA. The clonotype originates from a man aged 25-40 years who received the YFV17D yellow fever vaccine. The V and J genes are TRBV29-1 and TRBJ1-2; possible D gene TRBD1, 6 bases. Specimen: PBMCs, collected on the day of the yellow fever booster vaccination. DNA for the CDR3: TGCAGCGTGAACACAGGGACCGGCTATGGCTACACCTTC. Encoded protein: CSVNTGTGYGYTF.